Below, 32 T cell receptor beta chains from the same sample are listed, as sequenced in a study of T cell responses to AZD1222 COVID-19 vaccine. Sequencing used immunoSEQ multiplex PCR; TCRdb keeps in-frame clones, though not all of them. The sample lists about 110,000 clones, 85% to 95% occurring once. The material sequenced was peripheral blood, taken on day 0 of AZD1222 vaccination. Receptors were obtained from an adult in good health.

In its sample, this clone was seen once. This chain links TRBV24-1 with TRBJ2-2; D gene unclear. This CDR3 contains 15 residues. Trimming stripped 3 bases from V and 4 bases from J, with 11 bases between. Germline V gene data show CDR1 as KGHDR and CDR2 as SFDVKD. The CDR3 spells CATSDTAPGTGELFF. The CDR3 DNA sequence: TGTGCCACCAGTGATACAGCCCCGGGCACCGGGGAGCTGTTTTTT.

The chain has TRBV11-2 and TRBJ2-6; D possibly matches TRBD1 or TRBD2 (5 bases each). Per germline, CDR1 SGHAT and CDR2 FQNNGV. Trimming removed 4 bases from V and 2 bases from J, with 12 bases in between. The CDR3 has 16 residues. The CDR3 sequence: CASSYSRGPGANVLTF. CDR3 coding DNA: TGTGCCAGCAGCTACTCCCGGGGACCTGGGGCCAACGTCCTGACTTTC.

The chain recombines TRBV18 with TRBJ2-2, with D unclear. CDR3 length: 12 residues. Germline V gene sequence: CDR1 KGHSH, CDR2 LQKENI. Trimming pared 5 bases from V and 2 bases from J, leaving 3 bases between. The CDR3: CASSSNTGELFF. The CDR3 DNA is TGTGCCAGCTCATCAAACACCGGGGAGCTGTTTTTT. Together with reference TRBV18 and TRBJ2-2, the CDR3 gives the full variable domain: NAGVMQNPRHLVRRRGQEARLRCSPMKGHSHVYWYRQLPEEGLKFMVYLQKENIIDESGMPKERFSAEFPKEGPSILRIQQVVRGDSAAYFCASSSNTGELFFGEGSRLTVL.

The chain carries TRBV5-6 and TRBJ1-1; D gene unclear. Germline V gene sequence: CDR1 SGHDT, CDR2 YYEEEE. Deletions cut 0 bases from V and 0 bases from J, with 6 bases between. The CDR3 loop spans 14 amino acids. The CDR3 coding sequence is TGTGCCAGCAGCTTGGGTCAGATGAACACTGAAGCTTTCTTT. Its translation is CASSLGQMNTEAFF.

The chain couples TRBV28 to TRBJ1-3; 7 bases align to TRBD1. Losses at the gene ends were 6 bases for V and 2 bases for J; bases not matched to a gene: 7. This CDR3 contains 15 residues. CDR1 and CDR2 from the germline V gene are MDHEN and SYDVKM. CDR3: CASRTDRKAGNTIYF. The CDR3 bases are TGTGCCAGCAGGACGGACAGGAAGGCTGGAAACACCATATATTTT.

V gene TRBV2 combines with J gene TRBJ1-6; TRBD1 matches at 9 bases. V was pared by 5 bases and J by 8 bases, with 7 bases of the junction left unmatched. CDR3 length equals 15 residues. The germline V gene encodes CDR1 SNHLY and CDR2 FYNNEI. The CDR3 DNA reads TGTGCCAGCAGTCCGGGGACAGGGATTGATTCACCCCTCCACTTT. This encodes CASSPGTGIDSPLHF.

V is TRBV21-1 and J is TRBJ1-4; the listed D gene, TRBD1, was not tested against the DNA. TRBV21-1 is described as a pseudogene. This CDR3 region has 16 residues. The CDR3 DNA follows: TGTGCCAGCAGCGTAAGGCCCAGGGCTCTTAATGAAAAACTGTTTTTT. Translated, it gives CASSVRPRALNEKLFF.

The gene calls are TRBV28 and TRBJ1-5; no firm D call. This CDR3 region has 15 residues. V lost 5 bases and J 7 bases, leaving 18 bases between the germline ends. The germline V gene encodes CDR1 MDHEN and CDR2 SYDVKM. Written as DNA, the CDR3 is TGTGCCAGCAGTCTCTCATTGGGCCTCGGCCAGCCCCAGCATTTT. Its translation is CASSLSLGLGQPQHF.

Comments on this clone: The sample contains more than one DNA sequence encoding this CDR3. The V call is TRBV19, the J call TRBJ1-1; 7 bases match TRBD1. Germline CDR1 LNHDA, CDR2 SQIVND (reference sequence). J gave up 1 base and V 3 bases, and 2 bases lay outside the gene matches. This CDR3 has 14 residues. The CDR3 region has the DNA TGTGCCAGTAGTATTCCAGGGGGGAACACTGAAGCTTTCTTT. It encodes CASSIPGGNTEAFF. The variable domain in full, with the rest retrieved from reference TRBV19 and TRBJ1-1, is DGGITQSPKYLFRKEGQNVTLSCEQNLNHDAMYWYRQDPGQGLRLIYYSQIVNDFQKGDIAEGYSVSREKKESFPLTVTSAQKNPTAFYLCASSIPGGNTEAFFGQGTRLTVV.

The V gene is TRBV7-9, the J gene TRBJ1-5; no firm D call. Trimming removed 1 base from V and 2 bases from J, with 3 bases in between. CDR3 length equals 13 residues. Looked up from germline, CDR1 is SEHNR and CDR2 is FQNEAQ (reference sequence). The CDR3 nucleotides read TGTGCCAGCAGCTTAGTTGGCAATCAGCCCCAGCATTTT. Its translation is CASSLVGNQPQHF.

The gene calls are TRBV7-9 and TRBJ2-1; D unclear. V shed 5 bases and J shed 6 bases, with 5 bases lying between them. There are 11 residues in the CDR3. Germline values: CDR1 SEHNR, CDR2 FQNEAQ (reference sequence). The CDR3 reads CASSVINEQFF. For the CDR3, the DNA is TGTGCCAGCAGCGTGATCAATGAGCAGTTCTTC.

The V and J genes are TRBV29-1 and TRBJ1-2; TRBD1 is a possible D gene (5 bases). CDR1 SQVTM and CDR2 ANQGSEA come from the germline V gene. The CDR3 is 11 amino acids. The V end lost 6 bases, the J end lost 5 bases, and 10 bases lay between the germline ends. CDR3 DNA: TGCAGCGTACAGGTCGGATATGGCTACACCTTC. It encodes CSVQVGYGYTF.

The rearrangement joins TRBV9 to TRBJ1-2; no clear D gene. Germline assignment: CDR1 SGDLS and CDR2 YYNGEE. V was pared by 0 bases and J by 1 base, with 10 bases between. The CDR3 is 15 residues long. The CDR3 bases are TGTGCCAGCAGCGTAGAAGGCAATCGTAACTATGGCTACACCTTC. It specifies CASSVEGNRNYGYTF.

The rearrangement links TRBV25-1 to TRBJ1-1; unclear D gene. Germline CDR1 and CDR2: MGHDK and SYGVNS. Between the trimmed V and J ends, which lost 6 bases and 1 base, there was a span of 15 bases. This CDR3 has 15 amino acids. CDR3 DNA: TGTGCCAGCAGGCTCGGTGGGTGGAGGAACACTGAAGCTTTCTTT. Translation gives CASRLGGWRNTEAFF.

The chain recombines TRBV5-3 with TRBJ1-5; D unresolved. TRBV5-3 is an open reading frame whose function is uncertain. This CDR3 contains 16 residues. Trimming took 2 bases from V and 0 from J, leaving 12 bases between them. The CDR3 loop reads CARSLKSGYSNQPQHF. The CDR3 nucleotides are TGTGCCAGAAGCTTAAAGTCAGGCTATAGCAATCAGCCCCAGCATTTT.

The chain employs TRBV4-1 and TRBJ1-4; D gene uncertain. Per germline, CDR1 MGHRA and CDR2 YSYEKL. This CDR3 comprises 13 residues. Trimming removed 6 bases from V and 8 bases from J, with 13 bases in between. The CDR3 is CASRGLVWEKLFF. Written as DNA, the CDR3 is TGCGCCAGCAGGGGCCTGGTCTGGGAAAAACTGTTTTTT.

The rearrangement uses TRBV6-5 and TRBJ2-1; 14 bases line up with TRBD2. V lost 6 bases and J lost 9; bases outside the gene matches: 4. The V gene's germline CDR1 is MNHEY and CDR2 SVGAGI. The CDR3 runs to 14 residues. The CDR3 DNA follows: TGTGCCAGCAGATACGGACTAGCGGGGGGTGAGCAGTTCTTC. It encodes CASRYGLAGGEQFF.

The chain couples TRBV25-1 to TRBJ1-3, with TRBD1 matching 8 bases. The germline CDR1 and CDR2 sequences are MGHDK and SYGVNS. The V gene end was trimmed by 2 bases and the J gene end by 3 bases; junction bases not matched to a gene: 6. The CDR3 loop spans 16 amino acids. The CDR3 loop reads CASSEARRGLGNTIYF. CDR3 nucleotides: TGTGCCAGCAGTGAAGCCCGCAGGGGGCTTGGAAACACCATATATTTT.

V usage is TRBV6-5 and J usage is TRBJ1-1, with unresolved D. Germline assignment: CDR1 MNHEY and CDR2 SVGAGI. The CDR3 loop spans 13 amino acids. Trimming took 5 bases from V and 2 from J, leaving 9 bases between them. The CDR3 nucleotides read TGTGCCAGCAGTCCGCAGACTAACACTGAAGCTTTCTTT. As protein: CASSPQTNTEAFF.

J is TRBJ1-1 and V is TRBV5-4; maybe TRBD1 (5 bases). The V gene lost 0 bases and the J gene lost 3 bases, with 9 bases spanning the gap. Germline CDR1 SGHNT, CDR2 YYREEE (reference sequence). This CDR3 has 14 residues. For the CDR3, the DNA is TGTGCCAGCAGCTTGGAGCAGGGATACACTGAAGCTTTCTTT. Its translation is CASSLEQGYTEAFF.

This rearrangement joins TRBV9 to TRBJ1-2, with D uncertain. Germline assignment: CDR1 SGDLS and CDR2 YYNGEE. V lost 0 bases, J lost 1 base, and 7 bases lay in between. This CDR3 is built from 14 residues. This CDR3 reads CASSVESVNYGYTF. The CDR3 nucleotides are TGTGCCAGCAGCGTAGAATCCGTTAACTATGGCTACACCTTC. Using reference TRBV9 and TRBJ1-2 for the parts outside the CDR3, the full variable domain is DSGVTQTPKHLITATGQRVTLRCSPRSGDLSVYWYQQSLDQGLQFLIQYYNGEERAKGNILERFSAQQFPDLHSELNLSSLELGDSALYFCASSVESVNYGYTFGSGTRLTVV.

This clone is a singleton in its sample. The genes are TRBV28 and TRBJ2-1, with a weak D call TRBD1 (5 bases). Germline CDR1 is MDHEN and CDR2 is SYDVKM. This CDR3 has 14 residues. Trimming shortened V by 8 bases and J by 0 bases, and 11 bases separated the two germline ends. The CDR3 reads CASGTQGSYNEQFF. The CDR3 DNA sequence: TGTGCCAGCGGTACGCAGGGCTCCTACAATGAGCAGTTCTTC.

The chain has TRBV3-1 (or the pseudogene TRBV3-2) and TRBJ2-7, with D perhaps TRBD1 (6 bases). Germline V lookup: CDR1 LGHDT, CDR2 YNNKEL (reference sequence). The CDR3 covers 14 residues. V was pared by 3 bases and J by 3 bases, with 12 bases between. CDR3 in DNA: TGTGCCAGCAGCCACAAGGACAGATTCTACGAGCAGTACTTC. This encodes CASSHKDRFYEQYF.

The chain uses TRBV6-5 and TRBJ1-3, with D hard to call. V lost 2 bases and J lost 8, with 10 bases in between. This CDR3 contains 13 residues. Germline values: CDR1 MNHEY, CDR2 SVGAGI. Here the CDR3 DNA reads TGTGCCAGCAGTTACGACCCGAGGGACACCATATATTTT. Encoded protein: CASSYDPRDTIYF.

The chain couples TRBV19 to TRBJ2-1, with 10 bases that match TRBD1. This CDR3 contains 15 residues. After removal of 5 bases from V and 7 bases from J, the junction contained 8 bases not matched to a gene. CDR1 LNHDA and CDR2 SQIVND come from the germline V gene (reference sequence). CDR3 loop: CASSPRQGASNEQFF. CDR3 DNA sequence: TGTGCCAGTAGTCCTCGACAGGGGGCGAGTAATGAGCAGTTCTTC. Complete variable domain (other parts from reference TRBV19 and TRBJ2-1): DGGITQSPKYLFRKEGQNVTLSCEQNLNHDAMYWYRQDPGQGLRLIYYSQIVNDFQKGDIAEGYSVSREKKESFPLTVTSAQKNPTAFYLCASSPRQGASNEQFFGPGTRLTVL.

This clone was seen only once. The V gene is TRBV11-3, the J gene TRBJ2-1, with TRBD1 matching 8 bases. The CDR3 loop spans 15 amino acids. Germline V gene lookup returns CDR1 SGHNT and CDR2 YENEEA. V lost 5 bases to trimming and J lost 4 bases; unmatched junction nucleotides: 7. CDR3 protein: CASSPHRGVYNEQFF. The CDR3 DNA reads TGTGCCAGCAGCCCTCACAGGGGGGTATACAATGAGCAGTTCTTC.

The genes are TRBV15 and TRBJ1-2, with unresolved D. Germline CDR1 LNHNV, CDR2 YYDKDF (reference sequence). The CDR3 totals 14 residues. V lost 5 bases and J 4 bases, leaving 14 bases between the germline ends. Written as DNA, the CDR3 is TGTGCCACCAGCGCCCGTGGAGCCCTCTATGGCTACACCTTC. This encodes CATSARGALYGYTF.

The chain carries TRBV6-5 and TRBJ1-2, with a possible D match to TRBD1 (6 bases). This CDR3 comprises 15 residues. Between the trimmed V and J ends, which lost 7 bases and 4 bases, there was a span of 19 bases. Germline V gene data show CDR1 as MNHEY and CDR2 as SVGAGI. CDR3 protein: CASIPGQGSTYGYTF. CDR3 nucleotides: TGTGCCAGCATCCCCGGGCAGGGGTCGACCTATGGCTACACCTTC.

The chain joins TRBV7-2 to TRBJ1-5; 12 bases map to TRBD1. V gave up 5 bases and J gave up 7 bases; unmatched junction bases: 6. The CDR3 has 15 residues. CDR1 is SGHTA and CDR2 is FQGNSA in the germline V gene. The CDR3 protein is CASSPGTGGMQPQHF. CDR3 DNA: TGTGCCAGCAGCCCCGGGACAGGGGGCATGCAGCCCCAGCATTTT.

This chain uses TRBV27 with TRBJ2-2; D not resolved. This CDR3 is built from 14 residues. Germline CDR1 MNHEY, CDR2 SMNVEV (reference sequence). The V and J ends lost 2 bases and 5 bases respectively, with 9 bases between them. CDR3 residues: CASSLRQLTGELFF. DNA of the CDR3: TGTGCCAGCAGTTTACGGCAGCTTACCGGGGAGCTGTTTTTT.

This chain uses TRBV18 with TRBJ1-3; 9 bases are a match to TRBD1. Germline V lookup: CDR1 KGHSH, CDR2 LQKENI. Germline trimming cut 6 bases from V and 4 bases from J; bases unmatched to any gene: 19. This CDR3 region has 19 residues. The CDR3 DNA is TGTGCCAGCTCGCCTCTCGAAGGGACAGGGCCAAACCGAGGAAACACCATATATTTT. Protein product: CASSPLEGTGPNRGNTIYF.

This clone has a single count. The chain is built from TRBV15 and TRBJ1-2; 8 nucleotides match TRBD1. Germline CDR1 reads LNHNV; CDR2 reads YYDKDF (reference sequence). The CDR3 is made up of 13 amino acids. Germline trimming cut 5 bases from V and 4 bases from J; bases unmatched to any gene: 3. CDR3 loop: CATSRDRIYGYTF. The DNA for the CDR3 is TGTGCCACCAGCCGGGACAGGATCTATGGCTACACCTTC.